The source of this T cell receptor (beta chain) is a study of memory CD4+ T cells and cytomegalovirus serostatus. The CDR3 is made up of 14 amino acids. Between the trimmed V and J ends, which lost 0 bases and 0 bases, there was a span of 3 bases. In germline, CDR1 is SGHRS, CDR2 YFSETQ. The sort gate was single viable CD3+CD4+CD8-CD45RO+ cells for memory CD4+ T cells. Repertoires were generated with immunoSEQ multiplex PCR, while TCRdb's copy carries only in-frame clones and drops some. The sample holds 35,000 to 45,000 clones; about 80% are singletons and the top ten take 0.95% to 1.3%. This sequence originates from an adult in good health and CMV-seronegative. The sample comprised memory CD4+ T cells from blood. This sequence joins TRBV5-1 and TRBJ2-2; D unclear. CDR3 residues: CASSLATNTGELFF. The CDR3 DNA is TGCGCCAGCAGCTTGGCCACGAACACCGGGGAGCTGTTTTTT.